The next 8 T cell receptor beta chains were all read from a single sample in a study of cytomegalovirus exposure and HLA in healthy donors. PCR used 60 Vbeta primers and 13 Jbeta primers. Sequenced by immunoSEQ multiplex PCR; TCRdb stores in-frame clones only, minus some. The sample has roughly 140,000 clones; less than 85% are singletons. The sample comprised PBMCs. These receptors all come from a man aged 45-60 years in good health and CMV-seropositive.

This clone showed up just once. This chain joins TRBV2 and TRBJ1-2, with no clear D. Trimming took off 0 bases at V and 5 bases at J, with 4 bases between the two ends. The CDR3 consists of 12 residues. Per the germline V gene, CDR1 is SNHLY and CDR2 is FYNNEI. The CDR3 DNA reads as TGTGCCAGCAGTGAAGCGAGGTATGGCTACACCTTC. This translates into CASSEARYGYTF.

The chain is built from TRBV28 and TRBJ2-5, with a possible D match to TRBD1 (6 bases). The CDR3 spans 14 residues. Per germline, CDR1 MDHEN and CDR2 SYDVKM. V lost 6 bases and J 2 bases, leaving 13 bases between the germline ends. This CDR3 is CASRLTGSQETQYF. Written as DNA, the CDR3 is TGTGCCAGCAGGCTTACAGGGTCACAAGAGACCCAGTACTTC.

The chain joins TRBV6-4 to TRBJ2-7, with D possibly matching TRBD2 (7 bases). Germline CDR1 MRHNA, CDR2 SNTAGT. Trimming took 1 base from V and 1 from J, leaving 20 bases between them. The CDR3 covers 18 residues. The CDR3 DNA reads TGTGCCAGCAGTGACTGGGGGCAACTAGCGACAACGTCCTACGAGCAGTACTTC. Protein product: CASSDWGQLATTSYEQYF.

The chain carries TRBV28 and TRBJ1-2; 12 bases are shared with TRBD1. CDR1 is MDHEN, CDR2 SYDVKM, per germline. Losses at the gene ends were 10 bases for V and 4 bases for J; bases not matched to a gene: 13. This CDR3 region has 16 residues. This CDR3 reads CATPRDRGRLFYGYTF. The CDR3 DNA reads as TGTGCCACCCCCCGGGACAGGGGGCGCCTGTTCTATGGCTACACCTTC.

The chain combines TRBV5-4 with TRBJ2-7, with TRBD1 matching 10 bases. Trimming took 4 bases from V and 1 from J; bases not matched to a gene: 8. Germline V gene lookup returns CDR1 SGHNT and CDR2 YYREEE (reference sequence). This CDR3 is 16 amino acids long. This CDR3 reads CASSQQRTGGSYEQYF. CDR3 nucleotide sequence: TGTGCCAGCAGCCAGCAACGGACAGGGGGATCCTACGAGCAGTACTTC.

This clone was counted a few times. The chain links TRBV2 to TRBJ2-5; 8 positions match TRBD1. The germline CDR1 and CDR2 sequences are SNHLY and FYNNEI. There are 13 residues in the CDR3. The V gene end was trimmed by 6 bases and the J gene end by 7 bases; junction bases not matched to a gene: 7. DNA of the CDR3: TGTGCCAGCAGCGGAGACAGGGGAGGGACCCAGTACTTC. Translation gives CASSGDRGGTQYF.

The chain links TRBV4-2 to TRBJ1-6, with D tentatively TRBD1 (6 bases). The CDR3 contains 17 residues. The V end lost 4 bases, the J end lost 8 bases, and 21 bases lay between the germline ends. From germline, CDR1 is LGHNA and CDR2 YNFKEQ. CDR3 residues: CASSLQTTGLGYSPLHF. DNA of the CDR3: TGTGCCAGCAGCCTCCAAACTACAGGGCTGGGATATTCACCCCTCCACTTT.

This clone came up a few times. The V call is TRBV5-1, the J call TRBJ1-1; D uncertain. The CDR3 contains 13 residues. V was shortened by 0 bases and J by 8 bases, with 11 bases between the two germline ends. Germline lookup yields CDR1 SGHRS and CDR2 YFSETQ. The CDR3 here is CASSLEGPEEAFF. DNA for the CDR3: TGCGCCAGCAGCTTGGAAGGCCCGGAGGAAGCTTTCTTT.